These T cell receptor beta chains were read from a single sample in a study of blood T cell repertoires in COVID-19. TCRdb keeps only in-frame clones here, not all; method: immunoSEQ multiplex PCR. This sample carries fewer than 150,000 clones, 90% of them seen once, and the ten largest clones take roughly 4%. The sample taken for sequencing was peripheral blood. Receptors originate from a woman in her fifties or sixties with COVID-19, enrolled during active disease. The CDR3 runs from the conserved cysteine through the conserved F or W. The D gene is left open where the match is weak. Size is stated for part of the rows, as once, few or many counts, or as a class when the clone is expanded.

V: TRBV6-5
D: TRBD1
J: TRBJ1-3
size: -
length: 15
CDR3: CASSSDRAGGNTIYF
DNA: TGTGCCAGCAGTTCGGACAGGGCGGGGGGAAACACCATATATTTT

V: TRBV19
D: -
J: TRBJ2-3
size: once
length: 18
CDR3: CATMKGTFLPPSTDTQYF
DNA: TGTGCCACCATGAAGGGGACATTCCTTCCGCCTAGCACAGATACGCAGTATTTT

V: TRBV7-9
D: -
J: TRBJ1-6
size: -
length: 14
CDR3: CASSLGGLDSPLHF
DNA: TGTGCCAGCAGCTTAGGAGGGCTGGATTCACCCCTCCACTTT

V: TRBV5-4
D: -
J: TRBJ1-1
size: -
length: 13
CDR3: CASSFDTNTEAFF
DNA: TGTGCCAGCAGCTTTGACACCAACACTGAAGCTTTCTTT

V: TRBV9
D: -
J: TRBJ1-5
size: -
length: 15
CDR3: CASSGPRSPDRPQHF
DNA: TGTGCCAGCAGCGGCCCGCGGAGTCCTGATCGGCCCCAGCATTTT

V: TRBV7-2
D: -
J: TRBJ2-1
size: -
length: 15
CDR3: CASSLRRDFTNEQFF
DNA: TGTGCCAGCAGCCTACGCCGGGACTTCACCAATGAGCAGTTCTTC

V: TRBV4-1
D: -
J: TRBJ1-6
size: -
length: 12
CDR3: CASSQGQTPLHF
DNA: TGCGCCAGCAGCCAAGGACAGACACCCCTCCACTTT

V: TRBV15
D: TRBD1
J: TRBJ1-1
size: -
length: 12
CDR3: CATSRDRGEAFF
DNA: TGTGCCACCAGCAGGGACAGGGGTGAAGCTTTCTTT

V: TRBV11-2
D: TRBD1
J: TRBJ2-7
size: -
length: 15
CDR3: CASSTGTGGPYEQYF
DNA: TGTGCCAGCAGCACCGGGACAGGGGGCCCCTACGAGCAGTACTTC

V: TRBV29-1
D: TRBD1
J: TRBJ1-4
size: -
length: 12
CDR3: CSAETGSSRLFF
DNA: TGCAGCGCGGAGACAGGGTCATCGAGACTGTTTTTT

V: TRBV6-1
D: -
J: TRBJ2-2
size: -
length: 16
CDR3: CASSEPGRLVTGELFF
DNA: TGTGCCAGCAGTGAGCCAGGCCGGTTGGTCACCGGGGAGCTGTTTTTT

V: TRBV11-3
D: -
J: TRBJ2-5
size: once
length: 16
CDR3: CASSLGEQGIEETQYF
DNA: TGTGCCAGCAGCTTGGGGGAACAGGGCATCGAAGAGACCCAGTACTTC

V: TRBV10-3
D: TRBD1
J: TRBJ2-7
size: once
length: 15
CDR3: CAISDSGQGVGEQYF
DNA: TGTGCCATCAGTGACTCGGGACAGGGGGTAGGTGAGCAGTACTTC